A selection of T cell receptor beta chains follows, all from one sample in a study of CD8 T cells in Susac syndrome. TCRdb itself ran the immunoSEQ multiplex PCR reads through MiXCR, one entry per CDR3 protein. The sample contains 300,000 to 350,000 distinct CDR3 sequences, approximately 90% of which appear only once. Sequenced material: CD4+ T cells from PBMCs. The receptor set was obtained from a human donor with multiple sclerosis. The CDR3 runs from the conserved cysteine through the conserved F or W. D genes are given only for firm matches. Only part of the rows carry a size: once, few, many, or a class if the clone is expanded.

>.|TRBV7-9|TRBD2|TRBJ2-5
CASEQRGRAAQQETQYF
TGTGCCAGCGAACAACGCGGGAGGGCGGCGCAACAAGAGACCCAGTACTTC
>.|TRBV18|.|TRBJ1-1
CASSPRENTEAFF
TGTGCCAGCTCACCCAGAGAGAACACTGAAGCTTTCTTT
>.|TRBV7-9|.|TRBJ1-4
CASSLETALATNEKLFF
TGTGCCAGCAGCTTAGAGACAGCCCTGGCGACTAATGAAAAACTGTTTTTT
>.|TRBV2|.|TRBJ2-2
CASNRGSPNTGELFF
TGTGCCAGCAATCGGGGGAGCCCGAACACCGGGGAGCTGTTTTTT
>once|TRBV12-3/TRBV12-4|.|TRBJ1-1
CASTPSGAKVEAFF
TGTGCCAGCACCCCGTCGGGGGCGAAGGTTGAAGCTTTCTTT
>.|TRBV30|TRBD1|TRBJ1-4
CAWSLGTGEKLFF
TGTGCCTGGAGCCTAGGGACAGGTGAAAAACTGTTTTTT
>.|TRBV30|.|TRBJ2-1
CAWWRGTHNEQFF
TGTGCCTGGTGGAGGGGGACCCACAATGAGCAGTTCTTC
>few|TRBV6-1|.|TRBJ2-7
CASSRSFLSDEQYF
TGTGCCAGCAGCCGCTCCTTCTTATCGGACGAGCAGTACTTC
>once|TRBV30|TRBD1|TRBJ1-5
CAWSANPGQYNQPQHF
TGTGCCTGGAGTGCCAATCCGGGACAGTACAATCAGCCCCAGCATTTT
>.|TRBV7-2|.|TRBJ1-1
CASSLGGLAFF
TGTGCCAGCAGCTTAGGGGGGCTTGCTTTCTTT
>.|TRBV6-2/TRBV6-3|.|TRBJ1-1
CASRPDWTEAFF
TGTGCCAGCAGACCGGACTGGACTGAAGCTTTCTTT